This T cell receptor (beta chain) was sequenced in a study of shared clonotypes between healthy human individuals. Regarding the study as a whole: Several donors held roughly 5% of naive CD4 clonotypes in common. Non-shared clonotypes were found to have lower generation probabilities than the clonotypes that were shared by all four of the sorted-subset donors. Estimated richness values were generally larger in naive subsets than in memory subsets.

Regarding this clone: The antigen remains undetermined.

Germline V gene data show CDR1 as MDHEN and CDR2 as SYDVKM. V was cut by 2 bases and J by 4 bases, with 14 bases left in between. This CDR3 spans 15 amino acids. CD45RO-negative, CCR7-positively selected cells formed the naive CD8 fraction, excluding terminally differentiated effector memory CD45RA+ cells. Original methodology: Without quality scores, immunoSEQ junctional reads could not be filtered like full-length reads. Method: immunoSEQ multiplex PCR; TCRdb's copy keeps in-frame clones and lacks some. Clonal size and the V and J genes are those of that table, whereas D and trimming came from the DNA. The sample has around 2,000,000 clones, just over 90% seen once.

The sequenced sample consisted of naive CD8+ T cells from PBMCs. J is TRBJ1-2 and V is TRBV28; D call uncertain. The TCR sequence derives from a man aged 18 to 30 in good health. Some clones in this sample may be carry-over from other donors' samples. The CDR3 reads CASSLTLAAGYGYTF. Written as DNA, the CDR3 is TGTGCCAGCAGTTTAACCCTTGCAGCGGGCTATGGCTACACCTTC.